These 24 T cell receptor beta chains were sequenced from one sample in a study of shared clonotypes between healthy human individuals. Clones were read by immunoSEQ multiplex PCR, and TCRdb kept only the in-frame ones, dropping some. The data show 1 million to 1.2 million clones, around 77% seen once. Material for sequencing was memory CD4+ T cells from PBMCs. Subset described: CD45RA-negative fraction. The receptors were gathered from a man between 18 and 29 years old in good health. Some clones in this sample may be carry-over from other donors' samples.

This chain connects TRBV30 to TRBJ2-2; D tentatively fits TRBD1 or TRBD2 (6 bases each). The CDR3 has 17 residues. Looked up from germline, CDR1 is GTSNPN and CDR2 is SVGIG (reference sequence). Trimming pared 4 bases from V and 5 bases from J, leaving 23 bases between. This CDR3 reads CAWTHRDLGGGTGELFF. As DNA, the CDR3 is TGTGCCTGGACCCACAGGGACTTGGGTGGGGGGACCGGGGAGCTGTTTTTT.

The rearrangement links TRBV29-1 to TRBJ1-2, with D possibly being TRBD1 (6 bases). The CDR3 extends over 16 amino acids. Trimming left V 7 bases short and J 8 bases short, with 29 bases between. Germline V gene data show CDR1 as SQVTM and CDR2 as ANQGSEA. The CDR3 sequence: CSADETGTVLGWGYTF. CDR3 DNA: TGCAGCGCAGATGAGACAGGCACTGTCTTGGGATGGGGCTACACCTTC.

The chain uses TRBV27 and TRBJ1-4; TRBD1 might be the D (6 bases). Germline CDR1 and CDR2: MNHEY and SMNVEV (reference sequence). The CDR3 length is 14 residues. V lost 3 bases to trimming and J lost 7 bases, with 12 bases between them. The CDR3 DNA sequence: TGTGCCAGCAGTTTTTCGGGGGCAAGTGAAAAACTGTTTTTT. Translating gives CASSFSGASEKLFF.

This clone was counted between two and nine times. Being one base from a much bigger clone, this may be a read error. The V gene is TRBV27, the J gene TRBJ1-5; no reliable D call. This CDR3 contains 12 residues. V was pared by 5 bases and J by 0 bases, with 2 bases between. The germline V gene encodes CDR1 MNHEY and CDR2 SMNVEV (reference sequence). The CDR3 DNA follows: TGTGCCAGCAGTCATAGCAATCAGCCCCAGCATTTT. It specifies CASSHSNQPQHF.

This clone was seen a few times. The J gene is TRBJ2-1, the V gene TRBV10-3, with 9 bases identical to TRBD2. This CDR3 comprises 15 residues. V trimming: 6 bases; J trimming: 6 bases; junction bases outside the gene matches: 9. The germline V gene encodes CDR1 ENHRY and CDR2 SYGVKD. CDR3: CAISALAGGVNEQFF. Here the CDR3 DNA reads TGTGCCATCAGCGCCCTCGCGGGAGGGGTCAATGAGCAGTTCTTC.

The chain couples TRBV4-1 to TRBJ2-3, with D perhaps matching TRBD1 or TRBD2 (7 bases each). Germline V lookup: CDR1 MGHRA, CDR2 YSYEKL. Trimming shortened V by 4 bases and J by 7 bases, and 15 bases separated the two germline ends. The CDR3 is 14 amino acids. The DNA for the CDR3 is TGCGCCAGCAGCCCTCCAGGGGGGGGGTATACGCAGTATTTT. Encoded protein: CASSPPGGGYTQYF.

This clone was recorded once. The chain couples TRBV28 to TRBJ1-2; no reliable D call. The germline CDR1 and CDR2 sequences are MDHEN and SYDVKM. Trimming removed 7 bases from V and 3 bases from J, with 9 bases in between. CDR3 length: 12 residues. Here the CDR3 DNA reads TGTGCCAGCAAATCCTCTTACTATGGCTACACCTTC. It yields the protein CASKSSYYGYTF.

As to this clone: The same CDR3 is also encoded by other DNA sequences in this sample. The V gene is TRBV2, the J gene TRBJ1-1; a possible D gene is TRBD1 (6 bases). Germline V gene data show CDR1 as SNHLY and CDR2 as FYNNEI. The CDR3 contains 14 residues. V dropped 6 bases and J dropped 1 base, with 12 bases sitting between them. The CDR3 protein is CASSEQGRNTEAFF. CDR3 DNA sequence: TGTGCCAGCAGCGAACAGGGCCGGAACACTGAAGCTTTCTTT.

J is TRBJ1-2 and V is TRBV6-1; 9 nucleotides agree with TRBD1. This CDR3 is 14 amino acids long. V shed 8 bases, J shed 3 bases, and the junction held 7 bases outside the gene matches. The germline gives CDR1 MNHNS, CDR2 SASEGT. CDR3 in DNA: TGTGCCAGCCAACGGGACAGGGCTTACTATGGCTACACCTTC. As protein: CASQRDRAYYGYTF.

The rearrangement uses TRBV5-1 and TRBJ2-3; 10 nucleotides align to TRBD1. J lost 3 bases, V lost 6 bases, and 1 base had no gene match. The CDR3 has 13 residues. The germline V gene encodes CDR1 SGHRS and CDR2 YFSETQ. The DNA of the CDR3 is TGCGCCAGCATGGGACAGGGGACAGATACGCAGTATTTT. The encoded protein is CASMGQGTDTQYF.

This clone was detected only once. The chain employs TRBV9 and TRBJ2-3, with D perhaps TRBD2 (6 bases). The length of the CDR3 is 15 residues. Germline CDR1 reads SGDLS; CDR2 reads YYNGEE. With 1 base removed from V and 4 bases from J, the gap between germline ends came to 13 bases. CDR3 amino acids: CASSVQPGVADTQYF. The DNA of the CDR3 is TGTGCCAGCAGCGTACAACCGGGGGTCGCAGATACGCAGTATTTT.

The rearrangement joins TRBV5-1 to TRBJ1-1; TRBD1 is a possible D gene (5 bases). CDR1 is SGHRS, CDR2 YFSETQ, per germline. This CDR3 spans 14 amino acids. Trimming cost V 0 bases and J 5 bases, with 11 bases left between them. The CDR3 region is CASSLDGAGTEAFF. Here the CDR3 DNA reads TGCGCCAGCAGCTTGGATGGGGCAGGAACTGAAGCTTTCTTT.

This chain joins TRBV5-1 and TRBJ2-2; perhaps TRBD1 as D (6 bases). CDR3 length equals 13 residues. The germline gives CDR1 SGHRS, CDR2 YFSETQ. Trimming took 3 bases from V and 6 from J, leaving 9 bases between them. CDR3 DNA sequence: TGCGCCAGCAGCTCCCAGGGGTCCGGGGAGCTGTTTTTT. Translated: CASSSQGSGELFF.

This clone was counted a single time. This chain connects TRBV30 to TRBJ2-7; 8 nucleotides match TRBD2. This CDR3 has 15 amino acids. Germline CDR1 GTSNPN, CDR2 SVGIG (reference sequence). V lost 2 bases and J lost 0; bases outside the gene matches: 6. This CDR3 reads CAWSPISGASYEQYF. CDR3 bases: TGTGCCTGGAGTCCTATTAGCGGGGCCTCCTACGAGCAGTACTTC.

This clone was detected once. This sample includes further DNA sequences coding for the same CDR3. The chain combines TRBV10-3 with TRBJ2-3; D call uncertain. The germline V gene encodes CDR1 ENHRY and CDR2 SYGVKD. The V gene lost 0 bases and the J gene lost 5 bases, with 3 bases spanning the gap. This CDR3 comprises 12 residues. CDR3 residues: CAISESGDTQYF. The CDR3 region has the DNA TGTGCCATCAGTGAGTCGGGAGATACGCAGTATTTT.

This chain joins TRBV7-8 and TRBJ1-2, with D maybe TRBD1 (5 bases). Germline loops: CDR1 SGHVS, CDR2 FQNEAQ. This CDR3 is 13 amino acids long. V was cut by 5 bases and J by 4 bases, with 11 bases left in between. CDR3 in DNA: TGTGCCAGCAGCCCCGGCGGGGGCTATGGCTACACCTTC. Translation gives CASSPGGGYGYTF.

The V gene is TRBV7-2, the J gene TRBJ2-2; D is uncertain. Trimming took off 5 bases at V and 2 bases at J, with 12 bases between the two ends. Germline V gene sequence: CDR1 SGHTA, CDR2 FQGNSA. The length of the CDR3 is 15 residues. The CDR3: CASSRQSLNTGELFF. CDR3 DNA: TGTGCCAGCAGCCGTCAGTCGCTAAACACCGGGGAGCTGTTTTTT.

The chain employs TRBV29-1 and TRBJ2-3, with D perhaps matching TRBD2 (6 bases). Germline loops: CDR1 SQVTM, CDR2 ANQGSEA. V was trimmed by 4 bases and J by 0 bases, leaving 11 bases between them. CDR3 length equals 14 residues. The CDR3 DNA reads as TGCAGCGTTGTAGCGGCTCAGAGCACAGATACGCAGTATTTT. It is translated as CSVVAAQSTDTQYF.

Concerning this clone: This could be a read error, since a much larger clone is one nucleotide away. The chain has TRBV2 and TRBJ1-2; possible D gene TRBD1, 5 bases. V lost 2 bases, J lost 4 bases, and 5 bases lay in between. The germline gives CDR1 SNHLY, CDR2 FYNNEI. CDR3 size: 12 residues. For the CDR3, the DNA is TGTGCCAGCAGTGAACAGGGCTATGGCTACACCTTC. Amino acids: CASSEQGYGYTF.

The J gene is TRBJ2-3, the V gene TRBV2; TRBD2 matches 13 bases. V was pared by 8 bases and J by 3 bases, with 8 bases of the junction left unmatched. The CDR3 is 16 residues long. Looked up from germline, CDR1 is SNHLY and CDR2 is FYNNEI. The CDR3 DNA is TGTGCCAGCGGGACACTAGCGGGAGGGCCAACAGATACGCAGTATTTT. This encodes CASGTLAGGPTDTQYF.

The V call is TRBV27, the J call TRBJ1-4; D unclear. Trimming cost V 4 bases and J 1 base, with 7 bases left between them. From germline, CDR1 is MNHEY and CDR2 SMNVEV (reference sequence). CDR3 size: 14 residues. CDR3 DNA: TGTGCCAGCAGTTCCTTCAGAACTAATGAAAAACTGTTTTTT. This gives the protein CASSSFRTNEKLFF.

The DNA of the CDR3 is TGTGCCAGCAGCTCCTACCACAATGAGCAGTTCTTC. It encodes CASSSYHNEQFF. This chain uses TRBV7-2 with TRBJ2-1, with no clear D. CDR1 and CDR2 (germline): SGHTA, FQGNSA. The ends were cut back, 4 bases at V and 5 bases at J, with 6 bases in the middle. The CDR3 consists of 12 residues.

The chain has TRBV11-2 and TRBJ2-7, with D perhaps assigned TRBD1 or TRBD2 (6 bases each). Per germline, CDR1 SGHAT and CDR2 FQNNGV. The CDR3 consists of 15 residues. Trimming removed 5 bases from V and 6 bases from J, with 20 bases in between. The CDR3 here is CASSHQQGGTFEQYF. For the CDR3, the DNA is TGTGCCAGCAGCCACCAACAAGGGGGGACTTTCGAGCAGTACTTC.

The chain uses TRBV18 and TRBJ2-5; D not resolved. This CDR3 region has 13 residues. V gave up 4 bases and J gave up 3 bases, with 9 bases separating them. Germline-derived CDR1 and CDR2 are KGHSH and LQKENI. The CDR3 DNA follows: TGTGCCAGCTCACGGTCCTATGAAGAGACCCAGTACTTC. Translation: CASSRSYEETQYF.